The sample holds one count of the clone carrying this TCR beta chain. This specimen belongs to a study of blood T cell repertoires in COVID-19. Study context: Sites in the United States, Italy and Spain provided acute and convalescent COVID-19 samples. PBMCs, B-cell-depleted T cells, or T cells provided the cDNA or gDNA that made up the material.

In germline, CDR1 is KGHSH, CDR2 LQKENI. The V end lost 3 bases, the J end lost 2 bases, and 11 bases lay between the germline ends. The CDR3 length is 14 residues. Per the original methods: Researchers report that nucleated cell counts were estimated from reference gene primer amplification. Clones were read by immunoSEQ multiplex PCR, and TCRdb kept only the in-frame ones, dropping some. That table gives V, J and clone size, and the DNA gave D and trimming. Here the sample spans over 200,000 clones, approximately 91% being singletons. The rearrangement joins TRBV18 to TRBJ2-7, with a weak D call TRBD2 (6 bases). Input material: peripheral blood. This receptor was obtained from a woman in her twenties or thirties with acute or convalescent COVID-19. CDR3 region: CASSPTRGTYEQYF. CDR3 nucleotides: TGTGCCAGCTCACCCACCCGCGGGACCTACGAGCAGTACTTC.